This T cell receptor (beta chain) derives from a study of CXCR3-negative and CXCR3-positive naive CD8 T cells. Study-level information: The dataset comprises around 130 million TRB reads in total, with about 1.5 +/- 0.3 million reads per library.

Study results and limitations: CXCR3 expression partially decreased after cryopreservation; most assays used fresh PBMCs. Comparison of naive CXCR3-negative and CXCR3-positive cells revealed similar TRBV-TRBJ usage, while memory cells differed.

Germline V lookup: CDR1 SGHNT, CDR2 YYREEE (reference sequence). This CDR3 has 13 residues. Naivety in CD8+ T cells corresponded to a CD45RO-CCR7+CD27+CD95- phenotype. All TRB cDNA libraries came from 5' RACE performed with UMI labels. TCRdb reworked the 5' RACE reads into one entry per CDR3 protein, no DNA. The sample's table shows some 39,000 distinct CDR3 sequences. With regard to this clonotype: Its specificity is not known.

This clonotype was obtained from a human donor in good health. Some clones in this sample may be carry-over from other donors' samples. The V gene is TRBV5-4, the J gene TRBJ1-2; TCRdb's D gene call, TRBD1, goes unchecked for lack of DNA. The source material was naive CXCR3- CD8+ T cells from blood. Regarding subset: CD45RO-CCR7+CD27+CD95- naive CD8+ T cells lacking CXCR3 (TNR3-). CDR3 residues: CASSLGTHYGYTF.